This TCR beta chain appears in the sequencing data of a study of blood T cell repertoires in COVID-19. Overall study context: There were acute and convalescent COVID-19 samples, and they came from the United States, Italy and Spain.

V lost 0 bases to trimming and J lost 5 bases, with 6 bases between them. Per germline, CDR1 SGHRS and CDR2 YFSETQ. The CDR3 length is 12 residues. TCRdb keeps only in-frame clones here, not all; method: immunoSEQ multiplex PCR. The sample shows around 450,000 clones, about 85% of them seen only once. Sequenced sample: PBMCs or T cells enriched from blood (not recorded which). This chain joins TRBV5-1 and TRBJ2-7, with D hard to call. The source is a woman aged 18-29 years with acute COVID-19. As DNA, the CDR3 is TGCGCCAGCAGCTTGGCTGGAGACGAGCAGTACTTC. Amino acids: CASSLAGDEQYF.